The next 9 T cell receptor beta chains were all read from a single sample in a study of blood T cell repertoires in COVID-19. This table comes from immunoSEQ multiplex PCR, and its TCRdb copy is limited to in-frame clones, with some not included. This sample yields under 200,000 clones, of which around 83% are seen a single time; over 0.85% belongs to the top ten. The sample taken for sequencing was peripheral blood. Every receptor here comes from a man between 18 and 35 years old with acute or convalescent COVID-19.

The chain employs TRBV6-5 and TRBJ1-4; 7 bases fit TRBD1. The CDR3 extends over 15 amino acids. Per the germline V gene, CDR1 is MNHEY and CDR2 is SVGAGI. Trimming at V came to 5 bases and at J to 4 bases, leaving 7 bases not matched to a gene. The CDR3 region is CASSRQGGGNEKLFF. In DNA form, the CDR3 reads TGTGCCAGCAGTCGACAGGGTGGAGGTAATGAAAAACTGTTTTTT.

This clone was seen a single time. The CDR3 nucleotides read TGTGCCACCAGTCAGCTGGTTAAGACAGCCTATGGCTACACCTTC. Residues: CATSQLVKTAYGYTF. The chain is built from TRBV15 and TRBJ1-2, with a weak D call TRBD1 (5 bases). Germline V gene sequence: CDR1 LNHNV, CDR2 YYDKDF (reference sequence). V dropped 6 bases and J dropped 4 bases, with 18 bases sitting between them. The CDR3 extends over 15 amino acids.

The CDR3 bases are TGTGCCAGCAGCCCGCCGGTAGCGGGGGGTAGAGATACGCAGTATTTT. It codes for CASSPPVAGGRDTQYF. The V call is TRBV7-9, the J call TRBJ2-3; 10 positions agree with TRBD2. The CDR3 totals 16 residues. The germline CDR1 and CDR2 sequences are SEHNR and FQNEAQ (reference sequence). The trim removed 5 bases at V and 5 bases at J, leaving 10 bases unmatched.

CDR3 nucleotides: TGTGCCAGCAGTTGGGGACAGGGACTGAACACTGAAGCTTTCTTT. It codes for CASSWGQGLNTEAFF. This chain links TRBV6-6 with TRBJ1-1, with 9 nucleotides matching TRBD1. Unmatched junction bases numbered 3, after V lost 4 bases and J lost 0 bases. CDR1 is MNHNY and CDR2 is SVGAGI in the germline V gene (reference sequence). This CDR3 spans 15 amino acids.

This chain links TRBV6-1 with TRBJ2-4; 8 bases align to TRBD1. With V trimmed by 5 bases and J by 4 bases, 10 bases remained unmatched. This CDR3 contains 16 residues. Germline V gene lookup returns CDR1 MNHNS and CDR2 SASEGT. The CDR3 bases are TGTGCCAGCAGTAAAGGACAGGGAGTACTAAAAAACATTCAGTACTTC. Protein sequence: CASSKGQGVLKNIQYF.

V is TRBV7-8 and J is TRBJ1-4; 9 bases line up with TRBD1. The CDR3 runs 15 residues. With 5 bases clipped from V and 8 bases from J, the junction kept 9 bases outside the gene matches. In germline, CDR1 is SGHVS, CDR2 FQNEAQ. DNA of the CDR3: TGTGCCAGCAGCAGACCGGGACAGGGAGGAGAAAAACTGTTTTTT. Protein product: CASSRPGQGGEKLFF.

This rearrangement joins TRBV15 to TRBJ2-5, with D perhaps matching TRBD1 (6 bases). Germline V gene sequence: CDR1 LNHNV, CDR2 YYDKDF (reference sequence). This CDR3 comprises 15 residues. V was cut by 0 bases and J by 5 bases, with 13 bases left in between. CDR3 sequence (DNA): TGTGCCACCAGCAGAGATGTTGGGGGCGGGGAGACCCAGTACTTC. Its translation: CATSRDVGGGETQYF. Full variable domain (rest looked up from reference TRBV15 and TRBJ2-5): DAMVIQNPRYQVTQFGKPVTLSCSQTLNHNVMYWYQQKSSQAPKLLFHYYDKDFNNEADTPDNFQSRRPNTSFCFLDIRSPGLGDTAMYLCATSRDVGGGETQYFGPGTRLLVL.

The genes are TRBV30 and TRBJ1-1; 9 bases align to TRBD1. The CDR3 spans 13 residues. CDR1 is GTSNPN and CDR2 is SVGIG in the germline V gene (reference sequence). V trimming: 2 bases; J trimming: 8 bases; junction bases outside the gene matches: 6. This chain's CDR3 is CAWSKGTGMEAFF. DNA of the CDR3: TGTGCCTGGAGTAAGGGGACAGGGATGGAAGCTTTCTTT.

This chain connects TRBV5-4 to TRBJ1-6; 7 positions match TRBD1. This CDR3 region has 16 residues. Germline CDR1 SGHNT, CDR2 YYREEE (reference sequence). V was clipped by 3 bases and J by 0 bases; unmatched bases: 3. Here the CDR3 DNA reads TGTGCCAGCAGCTCGACAGGGTTCTCCTATAATTCACCCCTCCACTTT. Its translation: CASSSTGFSYNSPLHF.